Here is one TCR beta chain with its context. This sample was included in a study of OX40 agonist ivuxolimab in advanced cancers. J gave up 1 base and V 6 bases, and 14 bases lay outside the gene matches. The CDR3 is made up of 17 amino acids. Germline V gives CDR1 LNHDA, CDR2 SQIVND (reference sequence). The assay was immunoSEQ multiplex PCR, and TCRdb's table has in-frame clones only and misses some. The sample has approximately 94,000 clones, around 80% seen once. Material: CD4+ or CD8+ T cells sorted from blood, obtained in a trial of the OX40 agonist ivuxolimab. The chain combines TRBV19 with TRBJ1-2; 7 bases map to TRBD1. The TCR was taken from an adult with an advanced solid tumor such as melanoma, head and neck, liver or kidney cancer. CDR3 amino acids: CASSRRAGGTVNYGYTF. For the CDR3, the DNA is TGTGCCAGTAGCCGGAGGGCAGGGGGGACCGTTAACTATGGCTACACCTTC.